This T cell receptor (beta chain) was observed in a study of PD-L1 blockade in urothelial cancer. Across the study: Researchers found blood samples held a median of roughly 140,000 T cells.

Data came from immunoSEQ multiplex PCR; TCRdb stores just in-frame clones and leaves some out. The table includes about 43,000 clones, over 75% detected once. The CDR3 is 13 residues long. The germline gives CDR1 SQVTM, CDR2 ANQGSEA. V was cut by 3 bases and J by 6 bases, with 13 bases left in between. As for time point: pretreatment peripheral blood. The sequence came from a man aged 60 to 75 with urothelial cancer. The sequenced sample was PBMCs, obtained around atezolizumab (anti-PD-L1) treatment. This chain connects TRBV29-1 to TRBJ2-3, with D perhaps matching TRBD2 (5 bases). The CDR3 here is CSVEVGRGDTQYF. For the CDR3, the DNA is TGCAGCGTTGAGGTAGGGCGAGGGGATACGCAGTATTTT.